This is a list of T cell receptor beta chains from one sample in a study of blood T cell repertoires in COVID-19. Generated by immunoSEQ multiplex PCR, the TCRdb table keeps only in-frame clones and is missing some. The profile shows about 230,000 clones, 88% of them singletons. Sequences were obtained from PBMCs or T cells enriched from blood (not recorded which). All receptors come from a woman aged 35 to 49 with acute COVID-19. Each CDR3 is given with its conserved first and last residue. D genes are given only for firm matches. Rows give clone size only sometimes, using once, few, many, or a class for an expanded clone.

>TRBJ1-1|NA|TRBV7-9|NA
CASSTDSTEAFF
TGTGCCAGCAGCACGGACAGTACTGAAGCTTTCTTT
>TRBJ2-3|NA|TRBV4-3|TRBD2
CASSQDERGGRDTQYF
TGCGCCAGCAGCCAAGATGAGCGGGGGGGCCGGGATACGCAGTATTTT
>TRBJ2-5|NA|TRBV30|NA
CAWSPALQRVGTQYF
TGTGCCTGGAGCCCGGCTCTCCAGAGGGTTGGGACCCAGTACTTC
>TRBJ1-2|NA|TRBV7-8|TRBD1
CASSLAPGQVLNYGYTF
TGTGCCAGCAGCTTAGCGCCGGGACAGGTCCTTAACTATGGCTACACCTTC
>TRBJ2-5|NA|TRBV7-9|NA
CASSLFGSQETRYF
TGTGCCAGCAGCCTGTTCGGGAGTCAAGAGACCCGGTACTTC
>TRBJ2-3|once|TRBV7-2|TRBD1
CASSFSGTGVGDTQYF
TGTGCCAGCAGCTTCTCCGGGACAGGGGTAGGAGATACGCAGTATTTT
>TRBJ2-1|NA|TRBV4-3|TRBD2
CASSQAGGPYNEQFF
TGCGCCAGCAGCCAAGCGGGAGGGCCCTACAATGAGCAGTTCTTC
>TRBJ2-7|NA|TRBV19|TRBD1
CASSIAGTGEHEQYF
TGTGCCAGTAGTATAGCCGGGACAGGGGAGCACGAGCAGTACTTC
>TRBJ2-1|few|TRBV24-1|TRBD2
CATSDPTSGGHNEQFF
TGTGCCACCAGTGACCCGACTAGCGGGGGCCACAATGAGCAGTTCTTC
>TRBJ2-1|NA|TRBV30|TRBD1
CAWRTGTGDYEQFF
TGTGCCTGGAGGACCGGGACAGGGGACTATGAGCAGTTCTTC
>TRBJ1-2|NA|TRBV18|NA
CASSPNRAYGYTF
TGTGCCAGCTCACCAAACAGGGCCTATGGCTACACCTTC
>TRBJ1-5|NA|TRBV7-9|NA
CASSATGNQPQHF
TGTGCCAGCAGCGCAACAGGGAATCAGCCCCAGCATTTT
>TRBJ1-2|NA|TRBV19|NA
CASSILSANYGYTF
TGTGCCAGTAGTATTCTTTCAGCTAACTATGGCTACACCTTC
>TRBJ2-3|NA|TRBV24-1|TRBD2
CATSDLPIAGGWTDTQYF
TGTGCCACCAGTGATTTGCCCATCGCGGGAGGTTGGACAGATACGCAGTATTTT
>TRBJ1-2|NA|TRBV3-1/TRBV3-2|NA
CASSQSDRPINYGYTF
TGTGCCAGCAGCCAAAGTGACAGGCCTATTAACTATGGCTACACCTTC
>TRBJ1-1|NA|TRBV6-5|NA
CASSDSAKAFF
TGTGCCAGCAGCGATTCCGCGAAAGCTTTCTTT
>TRBJ2-5|NA|TRBV6-5|NA
CASRLTGAQETQYF
TGTGCCAGCAGATTGACAGGTGCCCAAGAGACCCAGTACTTC
>TRBJ1-3|NA|TRBV7-2|NA
CASSSNRVGGNTIYF
TGTGCCAGCAGCTCTAACAGGGTGGGAGGAAACACCATATATTTT
>TRBJ2-1|NA|TRBV3-1/TRBV3-2|NA
CASSQETAYNEQFF
TGTGCCAGCAGCCAAGAAACTGCCTACAATGAGCAGTTCTTC
>TRBJ2-2|NA|TRBV10-1|TRBD2
CASSRGGNTGELFF
TGCGCCAGCAGTCGGGGGGGGAACACCGGGGAGCTGTTTTTT
>TRBJ1-1|NA|TRBV29-1|NA
CSVDRDYTEAFF
TGCAGCGTTGACAGGGACTACACTGAAGCTTTCTTT
>TRBJ2-5|NA|TRBV21-1|NA
CASSTRTSGRERQETQYF
TGTGCCAGCAGCACCCGGACTAGCGGGAGAGAGAGGCAAGAGACCCAGTACTTC
>TRBJ1-2|NA|TRBV27|TRBD1
CASSPTGDYGYTF
TGTGCCAGCAGTCCAACAGGGGACTATGGCTACACCTTC
>TRBJ1-6|NA|TRBV10-3|NA
CAISRAEGPPLHF
TGTGCCATCAGTAGGGCGGAGGGACCACCCCTCCACTTT
>TRBJ2-1|NA|TRBV14|TRBD1
CASSRPGQWTNEQFF
TGTGCCAGCAGCCGGCCGGGACAGTGGACTAATGAGCAGTTCTTC
>TRBJ1-1|NA|TRBV5-6|NA
CASSLGAFLNTEAFF
TGTGCCAGCAGCTTGGGGGCCTTCTTGAACACTGAAGCTTTCTTT
>TRBJ2-3|NA|TRBV25-1|TRBD2
CASSAGSGGADTQYF
TGTGCCAGCAGTGCGGGAAGCGGGGGGGCAGATACGCAGTATTTT
>TRBJ1-1|NA|TRBV18|NA
CASSPPLNTEAFF
TGTGCCAGCTCACCACCCTTGAACACTGAAGCTTTCTTT
>TRBJ1-6|few|TRBV5-1|NA
CASRSSAQVAYSPLHF
TGCGCCAGCAGATCTTCGGCCCAGGTGGCCTATTCACCCCTCCACTTT
>TRBJ1-1|once|TRBV10-2|TRBD1
CASSVDRVPRPTEAFF
TGCGCCAGCAGTGTGGACAGGGTGCCCCGTCCCACTGAAGCTTTCTTT
>TRBJ2-5|NA|TRBV6-2/TRBV6-3|TRBD2
CASSYGLAGGGDQETQYF
TGTGCCAGCAGTTACGGACTAGCGGGAGGAGGGGACCAAGAGACCCAGTACTTC
>TRBJ1-1|once|TRBV7-9|NA
CASSRGELNTEAFF
TGTGCCAGCAGCAGGGGGGAGCTGAACACTGAAGCTTTCTTT
>TRBJ1-1|few|TRBV10-3|TRBD1
CAIRGTENTEAFF
TGTGCCATCAGGGGGACAGAGAACACTGAAGCTTTCTTT
>TRBJ1-2|NA|TRBV5-6|NA
CASSWAGMTNYGYTF
TGTGCCAGCAGCTGGGCAGGGATGACTAACTATGGCTACACCTTC
>TRBJ1-4|NA|TRBV28|NA
CASSFRFGQEKLFF
TGTGCCAGCAGTTTCCGATTTGGACAAGAAAAACTGTTTTTT
>TRBJ1-1|once|TRBV7-2|TRBD1
CASSQSTGGNTEAFF
TGTGCCAGCAGCCAATCGACAGGGGGGAACACTGAAGCTTTCTTT
>TRBJ1-4|NA|TRBV7-2|TRBD1
CATGQGMGEKLFF
TGTGCCACCGGACAGGGGATGGGTGAAAAACTGTTTTTT
>TRBJ2-3|NA|TRBV10-2|TRBD2
CASSESGLAGGPRVDTQYF
TGCGCCAGCAGTGAGTCGGGACTAGCGGGAGGGCCGAGGGTGGATACGCAGTATTTT
>TRBJ2-1|NA|TRBV5-4|TRBD2
CASSPRTSGSYNEQFF
TGTGCCAGCAGTCCCAGGACTAGCGGGAGCTACAATGAGCAGTTCTTC
>TRBJ2-7|NA|TRBV7-2|NA
CASRFSPSQSYEQYF
TGTGCCAGCAGATTTTCCCCCTCCCAGTCCTACGAGCAGTACTTC
>TRBJ2-1|NA|TRBV5-4|NA
CASSLLANNEQFF
TGTGCCAGCAGCTTGTTGGCCAACAATGAGCAGTTCTTC
>TRBJ1-1|NA|TRBV2|TRBD1
CASNINRGYTEAFF
TGTGCCAGCAACATTAACAGGGGGTACACTGAAGCTTTCTTT
>TRBJ2-7|NA|TRBV5-1|TRBD2
CASSLVLAGAYEQYF
TGCGCCAGCAGCTTGGTTCTAGCGGGGGCCTACGAGCAGTACTTC
>TRBJ2-3|NA|TRBV5-1|NA
CASSTSTDTQYF
TGCGCCAGCAGCACTAGCACAGATACGCAGTATTTT
>TRBJ2-6|NA|TRBV7-2|NA
CASSPQAFSGANVLTF
TGTGCCAGCAGCCCACAGGCCTTCTCTGGGGCCAACGTCCTGACTTTC
>TRBJ2-2|NA|TRBV10-3|TRBD2
CAISEQRTSVGELFF
TGTGCCATCAGTGAGCAAAGGACTAGCGTCGGGGAGCTGTTTTTT
>TRBJ1-3|NA|TRBV29-1|NA
CSARGGGNTIYF
TGCAGCGCCAGGGGTGGTGGAAACACCATATATTTT
>TRBJ1-2|NA|TRBV24-1|NA
CATSDPRGRDGYTF
TGTGCCACCAGTGATCCCCGCGGGAGGGATGGCTACACCTTC
>TRBJ1-1|NA|TRBV19|TRBD1
CASTMPLYRGRVNTEAFF
TGTGCCAGTACCATGCCCCTCTACAGGGGGCGCGTGAACACTGAAGCTTTCTTT
>TRBJ1-1|NA|TRBV7-2|NA
CASSLNRVNTEAFF
TGTGCCAGCAGCTTGAACAGGGTGAACACTGAAGCTTTCTTT
>TRBJ1-1|NA|TRBV6-5|TRBD1
CASSRGDRTEAFF
TGTGCCAGCAGTAGGGGGGACAGGACTGAAGCTTTCTTT
>TRBJ2-1|NA|TRBV14|NA
CASSQVREQFF
TGTGCCAGCAGCCAAGTCCGTGAGCAGTTCTTC
>TRBJ1-2|NA|TRBV9|TRBD1
CASSVGGTGVGYGYTF
TGTGCCAGCAGCGTAGGGGGGACAGGGGTCGGCTATGGCTACACCTTC
>TRBJ1-2|once|TRBV25-1|NA
CASSEFAGAGGYTF
TGTGCCAGCAGTGAATTCGCGGGGGCTGGGGGCTACACCTTC
>TRBJ2-1|NA|TRBV6-5|NA
CASSRTWWQFF
TGTGCCAGCAGCCGGACATGGTGGCAATTCTTC
>TRBJ2-7|NA|TRBV7-2|TRBD1
CASSLVQGAYEQYF
TGTGCCAGCAGCTTAGTACAGGGGGCCTACGAGCAGTACTTC
>TRBJ2-3|once|TRBV29-1|TRBD1
CSGTGTGGGDTQYF
TGCAGCGGCACCGGGACAGGGGGGGGAGATACGCAGTATTTT
>TRBJ2-5|NA|TRBV3-1/TRBV3-2|TRBD2
CASSQDSSGAGGTQYF
TGTGCCAGCAGCCAAGATTCGAGCGGGGCGGGAGGGACCCAGTACTTC
>TRBJ2-5|NA|TRBV4-1|NA
CATDPSRTQYF
TGCGCCACCGATCCTTCGAGGACCCAGTACTTC